This T cell receptor beta chain was sequenced for a study of spatial heterogeneity in lung cancer. On the study more broadly: Sequences of the beta chain were consistently detected in greater numbers than alpha-chain sequences. The study's findings and limits: Ubiquitous expanded tumor TCRs appeared in blood more at resection than follow-up.

Each TCR cDNA molecule bore a unique molecular identifier. TCRdb ran MiXCR on the 5' RACE reads and lists one entry per CDR3 protein. The data show about 95,000 distinct CDR3 sequences, with approximately 8.2% seen just once and about 7% held by the top ten. The time point is: sample taken at primary tumor resection. Whole RNA, isolated from tumor, nontumor lung or frozen PBMC, was sequenced without prior sorting. 72 TRACERx patients with early, untreated non-small cell lung cancer donated samples. This clonotype showed up just a few times. Its antigen remains unidentified. This TCR was recovered from a male donor with early-stage non-small cell lung cancer. The sample here was PBMCs, taken at surgery.

The CDR3, as DNA: TGTGCCAGCTCACCAACTACAGGGGCCCACGAGCAGTACTTC. It is translated as CASSPTTGAHEQYF. This chain uses TRBV18 with TRBJ2-7, with TRBD1 matching 7 bases. Looked up from germline, CDR1 is KGHSH and CDR2 is LQKENI. This CDR3 has 14 residues. After removal of 2 bases from V and 5 bases from J, the junction contained 6 bases not matched to a gene.